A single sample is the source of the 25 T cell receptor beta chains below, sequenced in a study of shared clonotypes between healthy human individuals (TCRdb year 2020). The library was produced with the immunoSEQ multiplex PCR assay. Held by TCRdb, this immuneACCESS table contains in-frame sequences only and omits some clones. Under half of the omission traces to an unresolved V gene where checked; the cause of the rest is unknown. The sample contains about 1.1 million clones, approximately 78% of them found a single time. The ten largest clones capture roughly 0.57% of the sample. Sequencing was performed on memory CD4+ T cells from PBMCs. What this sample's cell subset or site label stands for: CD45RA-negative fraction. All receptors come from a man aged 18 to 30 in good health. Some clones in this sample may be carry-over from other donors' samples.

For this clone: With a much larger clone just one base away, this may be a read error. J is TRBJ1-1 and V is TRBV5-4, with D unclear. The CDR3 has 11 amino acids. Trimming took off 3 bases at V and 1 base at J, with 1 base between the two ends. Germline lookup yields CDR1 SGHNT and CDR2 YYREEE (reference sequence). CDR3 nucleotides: TGTGCCAGCAGCTGGAACACTGAAGCTTTCTTT. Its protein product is CASSWNTEAFF.

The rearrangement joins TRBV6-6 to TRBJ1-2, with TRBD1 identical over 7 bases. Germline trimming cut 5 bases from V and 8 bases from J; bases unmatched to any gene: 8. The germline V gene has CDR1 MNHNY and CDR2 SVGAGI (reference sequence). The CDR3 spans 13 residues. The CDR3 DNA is TGTGCCAGCAGTCCACAGGGGAGTGGCGGCTACACCTTC. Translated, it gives CASSPQGSGGYTF.

The CDR3 nucleotides are TGTGCCAGCAGTTACCCACTTAGTGGGGGCACAGATACGCAGTATTTT. Translated, it gives CASSYPLSGGTDTQYF. The chain is built from TRBV6-6 and TRBJ2-3; D gene uncertain. In germline, CDR1 is MNHNY, CDR2 SVGAGI (reference sequence). The CDR3 has 16 amino acids. The V end lost 2 bases, the J end lost 1 base, and 13 bases lay between the germline ends.

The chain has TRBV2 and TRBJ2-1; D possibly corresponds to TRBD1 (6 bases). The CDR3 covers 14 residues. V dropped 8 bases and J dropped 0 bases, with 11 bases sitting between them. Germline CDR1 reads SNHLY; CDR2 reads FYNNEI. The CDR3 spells CASLRGSSYNEQFF. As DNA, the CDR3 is TGTGCCAGCTTGAGGGGGAGCTCCTACAATGAGCAGTTCTTC.

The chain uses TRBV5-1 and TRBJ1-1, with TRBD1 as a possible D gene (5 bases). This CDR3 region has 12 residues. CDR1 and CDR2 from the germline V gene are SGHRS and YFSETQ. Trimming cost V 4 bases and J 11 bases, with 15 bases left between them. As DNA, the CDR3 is TGCGCCAGCAGCCGCGGATCAGGGCGGGCTTTCTTT. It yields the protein CASSRGSGRAFF. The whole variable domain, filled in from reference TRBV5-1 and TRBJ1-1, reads KAGVTQTPRYLIKTRGQQVTLSCSPISGHRSVSWYQQTPGQGLQFLFEYFSETQRNKGNFPGRFSGRQFSNSRSEMNVSTLELGDSALYLCASSRGSGRAFFGQGTRLTVV.

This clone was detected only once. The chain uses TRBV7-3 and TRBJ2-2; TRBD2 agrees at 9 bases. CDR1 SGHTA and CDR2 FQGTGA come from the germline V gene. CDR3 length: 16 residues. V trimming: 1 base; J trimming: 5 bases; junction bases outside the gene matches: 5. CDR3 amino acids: CASSLNAGGVTGELFF. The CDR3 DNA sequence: TGTGCCAGCAGCTTAAACGCGGGAGGGGTAACCGGGGAGCTGTTTTTT.

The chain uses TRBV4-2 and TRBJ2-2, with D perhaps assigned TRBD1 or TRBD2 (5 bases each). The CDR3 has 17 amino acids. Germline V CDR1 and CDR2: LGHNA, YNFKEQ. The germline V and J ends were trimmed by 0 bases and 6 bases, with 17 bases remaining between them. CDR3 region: CASSQEGTAVESGELFF. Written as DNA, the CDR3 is TGTGCCAGCAGCCAAGAAGGGACGGCTGTAGAGTCCGGGGAGCTGTTTTTT.

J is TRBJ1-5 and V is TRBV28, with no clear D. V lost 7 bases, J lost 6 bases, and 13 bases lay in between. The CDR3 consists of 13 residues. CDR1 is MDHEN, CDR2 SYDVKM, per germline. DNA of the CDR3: TGTGCCAGCAAAGGGAGTTTTTTTCAGCCCCAGCATTTT. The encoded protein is CASKGSFFQPQHF.

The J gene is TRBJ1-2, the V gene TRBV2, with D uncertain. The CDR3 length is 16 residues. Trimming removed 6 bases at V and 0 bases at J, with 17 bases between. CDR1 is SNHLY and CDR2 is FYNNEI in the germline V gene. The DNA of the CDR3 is TGTGCCAGCAGGGAGAGCCTACCACCAGCTAACTATGGCTACACCTTC. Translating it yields CASRESLPPANYGYTF.

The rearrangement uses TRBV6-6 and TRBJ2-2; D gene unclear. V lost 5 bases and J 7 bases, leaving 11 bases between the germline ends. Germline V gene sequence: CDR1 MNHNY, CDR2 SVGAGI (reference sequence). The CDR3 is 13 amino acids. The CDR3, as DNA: TGTGCCAGCAGTCCCAGTACCGGCGGGGAGCTGTTTTTT. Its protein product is CASSPSTGGELFF.

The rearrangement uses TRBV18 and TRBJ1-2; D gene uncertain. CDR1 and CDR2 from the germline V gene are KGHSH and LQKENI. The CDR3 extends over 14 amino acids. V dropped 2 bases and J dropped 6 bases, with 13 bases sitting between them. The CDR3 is CASSPSNPLHGYTF. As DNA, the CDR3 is TGTGCCAGCTCACCATCTAACCCTTTACATGGCTACACCTTC.

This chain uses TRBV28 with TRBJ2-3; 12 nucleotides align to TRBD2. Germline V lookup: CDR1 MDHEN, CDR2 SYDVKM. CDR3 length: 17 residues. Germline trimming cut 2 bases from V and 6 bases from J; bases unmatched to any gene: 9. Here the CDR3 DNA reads TGTGCCAGCAGTTTACTCCTAGCGGGAGGGCCTGTGGATACGCAGTATTTT. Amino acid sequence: CASSLLLAGGPVDTQYF.

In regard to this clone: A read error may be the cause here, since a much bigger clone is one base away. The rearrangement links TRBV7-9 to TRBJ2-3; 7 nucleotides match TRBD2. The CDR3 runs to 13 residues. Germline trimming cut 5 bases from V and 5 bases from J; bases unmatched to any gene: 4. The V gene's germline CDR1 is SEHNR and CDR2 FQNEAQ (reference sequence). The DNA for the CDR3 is TGTGCCAGCAGCCCCGTAGCGGGAGATACGCAGTATTTT. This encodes CASSPVAGDTQYF.

As DNA, the CDR3 is TGCAGTGCTCACGGCGGGAGCGAGCAGTACTTC. It codes for CSAHGGSEQYF. The chain joins TRBV20-1 to TRBJ2-7; 7 positions agree with TRBD2. V lost 5 bases to trimming and J lost 6 bases; unmatched junction nucleotides: 4. The CDR3 consists of 11 residues. Germline lookup yields CDR1 DFQATT and CDR2 SNEGSKA (reference sequence).

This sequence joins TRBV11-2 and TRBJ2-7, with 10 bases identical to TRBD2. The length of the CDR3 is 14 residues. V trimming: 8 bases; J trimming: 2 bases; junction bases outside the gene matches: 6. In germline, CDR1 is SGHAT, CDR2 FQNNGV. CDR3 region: CASLPTSGAYEQYF. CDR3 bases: TGTGCCAGCCTGCCTACTAGCGGGGCCTACGAGCAGTACTTC. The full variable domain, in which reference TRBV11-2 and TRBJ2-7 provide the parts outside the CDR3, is EAGVAQSPRYKIIEKRQSVAFWCNPISGHATLYWYQQILGQGPKLLIQFQNNGVVDDSQLPKDRFSAERLKGVDSTLKIQPAKLEDSAVYLCASLPTSGAYEQYFGPGTRLTVT.

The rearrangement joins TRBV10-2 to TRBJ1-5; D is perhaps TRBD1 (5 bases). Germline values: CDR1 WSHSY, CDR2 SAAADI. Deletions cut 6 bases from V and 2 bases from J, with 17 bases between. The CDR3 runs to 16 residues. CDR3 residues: CASSQTGRLGNQPQHF. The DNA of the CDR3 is TGCGCCAGCAGCCAAACGGGGCGGCTGGGCAATCAGCCCCAGCATTTT.

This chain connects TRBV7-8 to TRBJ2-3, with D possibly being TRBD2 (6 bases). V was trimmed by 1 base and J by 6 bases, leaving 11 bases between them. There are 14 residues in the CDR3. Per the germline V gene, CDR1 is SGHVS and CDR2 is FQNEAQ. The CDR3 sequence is CASSLEGRGDTQYF. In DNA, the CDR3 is TGTGCCAGCAGCTTAGAGGGTCGGGGGGATACGCAGTATTTT. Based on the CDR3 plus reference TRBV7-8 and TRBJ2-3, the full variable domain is GAGVSQSPRYKVAKRGQDVALRCDPISGHVSLFWYQQALGQGPEFLTYFQNEAQLDKSGLPSDRFFAERPEGSVSTLKIQRTQQEDSAVYLCASSLEGRGDTQYFGPGTRLTVL.

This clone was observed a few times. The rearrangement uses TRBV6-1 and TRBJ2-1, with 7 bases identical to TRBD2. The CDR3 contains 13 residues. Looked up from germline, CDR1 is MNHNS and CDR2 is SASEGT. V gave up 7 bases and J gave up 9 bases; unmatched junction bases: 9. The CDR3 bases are TGTGCCAGCACCCCAAGCGGGATAGGTGAGCAGTTCTTC. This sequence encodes CASTPSGIGEQFF.

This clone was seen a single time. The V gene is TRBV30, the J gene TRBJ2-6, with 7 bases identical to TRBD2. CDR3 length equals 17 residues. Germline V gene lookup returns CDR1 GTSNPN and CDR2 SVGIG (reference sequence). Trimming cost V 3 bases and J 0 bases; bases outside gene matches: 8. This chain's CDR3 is CAWSLGLSSSGANVLTF. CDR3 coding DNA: TGTGCCTGGAGCCTGGGACTATCCTCCTCTGGGGCCAACGTCCTGACTTTC.

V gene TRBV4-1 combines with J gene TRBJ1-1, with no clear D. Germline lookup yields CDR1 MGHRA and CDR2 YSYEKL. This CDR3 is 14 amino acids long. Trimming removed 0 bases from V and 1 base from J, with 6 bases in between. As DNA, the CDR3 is TGCGCCAGCAGCCAAGATCGGCAGAACACTGAAGCTTTCTTT. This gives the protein CASSQDRQNTEAFF.

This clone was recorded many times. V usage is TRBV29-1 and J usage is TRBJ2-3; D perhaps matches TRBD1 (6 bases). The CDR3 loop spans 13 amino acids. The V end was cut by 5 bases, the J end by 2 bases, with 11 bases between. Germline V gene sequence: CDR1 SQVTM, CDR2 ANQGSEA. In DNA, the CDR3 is TGCAGCGTTAATGGACAGTACACAGATACGCAGTATTTT. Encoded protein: CSVNGQYTDTQYF.

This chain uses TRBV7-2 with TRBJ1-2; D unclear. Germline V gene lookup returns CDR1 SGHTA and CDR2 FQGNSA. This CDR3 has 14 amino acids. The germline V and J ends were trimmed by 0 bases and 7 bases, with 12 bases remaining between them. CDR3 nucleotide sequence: TGTGCCAGCAGCTTAGCCCACGGTGCGAGTGGCTACACCTTC. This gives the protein CASSLAHGASGYTF.

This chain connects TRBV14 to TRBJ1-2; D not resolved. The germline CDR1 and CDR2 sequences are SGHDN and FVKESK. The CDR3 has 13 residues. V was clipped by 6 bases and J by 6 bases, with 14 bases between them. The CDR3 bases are TGTGCCAGCAGTCCAAGATTAAGGGATGGCTACACCTTC. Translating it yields CASSPRLRDGYTF.

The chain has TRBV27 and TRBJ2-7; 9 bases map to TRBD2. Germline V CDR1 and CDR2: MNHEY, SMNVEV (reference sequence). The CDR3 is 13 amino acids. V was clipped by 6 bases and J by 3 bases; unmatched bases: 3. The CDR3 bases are TGTGCCAGCAGATCTAGCGGGGTCTACGAGCAGTACTTC. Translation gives CASRSSGVYEQYF.

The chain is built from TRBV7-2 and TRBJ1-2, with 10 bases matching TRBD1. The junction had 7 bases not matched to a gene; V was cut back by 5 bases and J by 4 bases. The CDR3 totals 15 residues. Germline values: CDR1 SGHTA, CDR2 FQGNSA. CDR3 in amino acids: CASSPGQGEFYGYTF. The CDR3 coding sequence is TGTGCCAGCAGCCCTGGACAGGGGGAATTCTATGGCTACACCTTC.